Sequencing of this T cell receptor (beta chain) was carried out in a study of CD8 T cells in ankylosing spondylitis. Overall study findings and caveats: Peripheral blood samples showed relatively rare disease-linked clones, and these clones were CD8+.

Each TCR beta library was made by quantitative 5'-RACE that incorporated molecular barcodes. Each CDR3 protein is one row after TCRdb ran MiXCR on the 5' RACE reads. The table shows 200,000 or so distinct CDR3 sequences, with roughly 25% occurring only once. This clonotype has a count of ten or more. Its antigen is not identified. The CDR3 totals 14 residues. Germline CDR1 and CDR2: SGHRS and YFSETQ. The V gene lost 4 bases and the J gene lost 8 bases, with 13 bases spanning the gap. The V and J genes are TRBV5-1 and TRBJ1-6, with a possible D match to TRBD1 (5 bases). Sequences were obtained from blood, either unsorted or a sorted T cell fraction (not recorded which). The TCR was taken from a male donor with ankylosing spondylitis or in good health (not recorded which). CDR3 in DNA: TGCGCCAGCAGCCCCGAGGGGAGAGATTCACCCCTCCACTTT. This gives the protein CASSPEGRDSPLHF. Complete variable domain (other parts from reference TRBV5-1 and TRBJ1-6): KAGVTQTPRYLIKTRGQQVTLSCSPISGHRSVSWYQQTPGQGLQFLFEYFSETQRNKGNFPGRFSGRQFSNSRSEMNVSTLELGDSALYLCASSPEGRDSPLHFGNGTRLTVT.